A single sample gave rise to the 17 T cell receptor beta chains below, sequenced in a study of T cells expressing NK-cell markers. TCRdb re-called the 5' RACE reads; every CDR3 protein appears as one record, without DNA. This sample contains 400,000 to 500,000 distinct CDR3 sequences. The sample taken for sequencing was blood T cells: a sorted CD56 or NKG2C T cell subset, CD4+ or CD8+ T cells, or bulk PBMC T cells (not recorded which). The source of these receptors is a woman between 18 and 75 years old in good health.

The chain has TRBV5-1 and TRBJ2-7; TCRdb names TRBD2, which stays unverified in the absence of DNA. In germline, CDR1 is SGHRS, CDR2 YFSETQ. CDR3 size: 12 residues. Here the CDR3 reads CASSSSGTAVYF.

The chain joins TRBV9 to TRBJ2-1; TCRdb returns TRBD2, unconfirmable since there is no DNA. Germline V CDR1 and CDR2: SGDLS, YYNGEE. There are 14 residues in the CDR3. The chain's CDR3 is CASSVVPAGGPPFF. Looking up the rest from reference TRBV9 and TRBJ2-1 gives the full variable domain: DSGVTQTPKHLITATGQRVTLRCSPRSGDLSVYWYQQSLDQGLQFLIQYYNGEERAKGNILERFSAQQFPDLHSELNLSSLELGDSALYFCASSVVPAGGPPFFGPGTRLTVL.

The chain has TRBV30 and TRBJ2-2; TCRdb designates TRBD2, a call that cannot be tested without DNA. The CDR3 loop spans 14 amino acids. The V gene's germline CDR1 is GTSNPN and CDR2 SVGIG (reference sequence). This chain's CDR3 is CAFPRASGMGELFF.

The chain recombines TRBV4-1 with TRBJ2-4; TCRdb outputs TRBD2, but without DNA this stays unchecked. Germline V lookup: CDR1 MGHRA, CDR2 YSYEKL. The length of the CDR3 is 18 residues. This chain's CDR3 is CASSQDQGLAGGGNIQYF.

This chain links TRBV7-6 with TRBJ2-3. In germline, CDR1 is SGHVS, CDR2 FNYEAQ. The CDR3 loop spans 11 amino acids. CDR3 in amino acids: CASSEVDTQYF.

The chain carries TRBV29-1 and TRBJ2-3; TCRdb's D call, TRBD1, is unchecked because there is no DNA. The CDR3 extends over 13 amino acids. Germline-derived CDR1 and CDR2 are SQVTM and ANQGSEA. Here the CDR3 reads CSVGTGGTDTQYF.

The chain joins TRBV11-2 to TRBJ2-1; as DNA is missing, the TRBD2 call by TCRdb cannot be tested. Germline V CDR1 and CDR2: SGHAT, FQNNGV. The CDR3 is 14 residues long. The CDR3 protein is CAAGRLRGGNEQFF.

The chain combines TRBV4-3 with TRBJ2-1; TCRdb names TRBD2, which stays unverified in the absence of DNA. The CDR3 is made up of 17 amino acids. Germline V gene lookup returns CDR1 LGHNA and CDR2 YSLEER. This CDR3 is CASRALAGTSSYNEQFF.

This rearrangement joins TRBV9 to TRBJ2-3. CDR3 length: 16 residues. Germline assignment: CDR1 SGDLS and CDR2 YYNGEE. The CDR3 loop reads CASSPQPSQYADTQYF.

The chain is built from TRBV20-1 and TRBJ1-6. Germline lookup yields CDR1 DFQATT and CDR2 SNEGSKA (reference sequence). This CDR3 has 14 residues. The CDR3 spells CSASRWDYNSPLHF.

V usage is TRBV20-1 and J usage is TRBJ2-6. This CDR3 contains 15 residues. In germline, CDR1 is DFQATT, CDR2 SNEGSKA (reference sequence). This chain's CDR3 is CSARDSSSGANVLTF.

The J gene is TRBJ2-1, the V gene TRBV29-1; the TCRdb call, TRBD1, lacks DNA for checking. CDR3 length equals 17 residues. From germline, CDR1 is SQVTM and CDR2 ANQGSEA. The CDR3 sequence is CSVEGTGGAESYNEQFF.

V and J are TRBV20-1 and TRBJ1-5; TCRdb picks TRBD1, but there is no DNA to check that call. Per the germline V gene, CDR1 is DFQATT and CDR2 is SNEGSKA (reference sequence). This CDR3 spans 13 amino acids. This CDR3 is CRARDTGNQPQHF.

The V gene is TRBV7-8, the J gene TRBJ2-1; TCRdb gives TRBD2 as the D gene, but with no DNA this cannot be confirmed. This CDR3 is built from 14 residues. Germline CDR1 is SGHVS and CDR2 is FQNEAQ. The CDR3 reads CASSFGGIYNEQFF.

The rearrangement joins TRBV7-2 to TRBJ1-6. The length of the CDR3 is 15 residues. CDR1 is SGHTA and CDR2 is FQGNSA in the germline V gene. The CDR3 loop reads CASSSSSHNNSPLHF.

The rearrangement joins TRBV7-7 to TRBJ2-7; TCRdb's D call, TRBD2, is unchecked because there is no DNA. The germline V gene encodes CDR1 SSHAT and CDR2 FNYEAQ (reference sequence). The CDR3 totals 15 residues. CDR3 protein: CASSLSAGSSYEQYF.

The chain joins TRBV9 to TRBJ2-7; TCRdb proposes TRBD2, but this gene call is untestable without DNA. Germline values: CDR1 SGDLS, CDR2 YYNGEE. The CDR3 has 19 amino acids. The chain's CDR3 is CASSDPSGTSGRGSYEQYF.